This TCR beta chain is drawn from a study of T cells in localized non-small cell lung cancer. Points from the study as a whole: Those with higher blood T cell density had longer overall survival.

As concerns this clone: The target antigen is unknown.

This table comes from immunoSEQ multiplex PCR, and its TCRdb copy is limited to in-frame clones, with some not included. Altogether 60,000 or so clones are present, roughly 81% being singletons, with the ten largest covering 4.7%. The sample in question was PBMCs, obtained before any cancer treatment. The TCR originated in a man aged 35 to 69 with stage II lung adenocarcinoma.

CDR3 bases: TGTGCCAGCAGCTGGACAGGGGGAGACTACGAGCAGTACTTC. This sequence encodes CASSWTGGDYEQYF. The chain links TRBV5-6 to TRBJ2-7; 10 nucleotides match TRBD1. The CDR3 has 14 residues. J lost 3 bases, V lost 3 bases, and 3 bases had no gene match. Germline CDR1 and CDR2: SGHDT and YYEEEE.